A single sample is the source of the 23 T cell receptor beta chains below, sequenced in a study of shared clonotypes between healthy human individuals. TCRdb's copy holds only in-frame clones and misses some; the assay was immunoSEQ multiplex PCR. Of around 650,000 clones detected, roughly 95% appear once; the ten largest clones hold 0.11%. It was CD45RO-negative cells, positively selected for CCR7, that made up naive CD8 cells, with terminally differentiated effector memory CD45RA+ cells excluded. Sequencing used naive CD8+ T cells sorted from blood. The receptors were gathered from a woman in her twenties or thirties in good health.

This clone occurred once. The chain recombines TRBV28 with TRBJ1-1; no clear D. The CDR3 length is 15 residues. V was cut by 3 bases and J by 1 base, with 12 bases left in between. Germline V gene sequence: CDR1 MDHEN, CDR2 SYDVKM. CDR3 sequence: CASSLRLGGNTEAFF. Written as DNA, the CDR3 is TGTGCCAGCAGTTTGCGATTGGGAGGGAACACTGAAGCTTTCTTT.

The gene calls are TRBV28 and TRBJ2-3, with D unclear. Trimming stripped 8 bases from V and 3 bases from J, with 18 bases between. The CDR3 extends over 15 amino acids. CDR1 and CDR2 (germline): MDHEN, SYDVKM. CDR3 in DNA: TGTGCCAGCCGGACGGAGAGTCCTGGGACAGATACGCAGTATTTT. Translated, it gives CASRTESPGTDTQYF.

The chain combines TRBV5-1 with TRBJ1-4, with 10 bases matching TRBD1. Germline CDR1 is SGHRS and CDR2 is YFSETQ. Trimming cost V 4 bases and J 8 bases; bases outside gene matches: 11. The CDR3 is 16 amino acids. CDR3 bases: TGCGCCAGCAGCCTTCACGGACAGGGGGTTCGAGAAAAACTGTTTTTT. This sequence encodes CASSLHGQGVREKLFF.

About this clone itself: This sample includes further DNA sequences coding for the same CDR3. The V and J genes are TRBV28 and TRBJ2-7; no clear D. This CDR3 contains 12 residues. Germline CDR1 is MDHEN and CDR2 is SYDVKM. Trimming cost V 6 bases and J 0 bases, with 6 bases left between them. CDR3 DNA sequence: TGTGCCAGCAGCCCCATCTCCTACGAGCAGTACTTC. Protein sequence: CASSPISYEQYF.

The chain has TRBV6-1 and TRBJ2-7; D is ambiguous. The CDR3 length is 11 residues. Trimming left V 4 bases short and J 7 bases short, with 8 bases between. Germline CDR1 MNHNS, CDR2 SASEGT. In nucleotides, the CDR3 is TGTGCCAGCAGTGGATCCAGGGAGCAGTACTTC. The encoded protein is CASSGSREQYF.

Only one count was recorded for this clone. The CDR3 sequence is CASSLVVTSGYNEQFF. In DNA, the CDR3 is TGTGCCAGCAGCTTAGTTGTGACTAGCGGTTACAATGAGCAGTTCTTC. The J gene is TRBJ2-1, the V gene TRBV11-2; 9 bases match TRBD2. V dropped 1 base and J dropped 4; count of bases not matched to a gene: 5. CDR3 length: 16 residues. The V gene's germline CDR1 is SGHAT and CDR2 FQNNGV. The entire variable domain, with the rest obtained from reference TRBV11-2 and TRBJ2-1, is as follows: EAGVAQSPRYKIIEKRQSVAFWCNPISGHATLYWYQQILGQGPKLLIQFQNNGVVDDSQLPKDRFSAERLKGVDSTLKIQPAKLEDSAVYLCASSLVVTSGYNEQFFGPGTRLTVL.

This chain joins TRBV7-9 and TRBJ2-1; 8 bases are a match to TRBD2. This CDR3 region has 15 residues. V trimming: 3 bases; J trimming: 6 bases; junction bases outside the gene matches: 7. Germline assignment: CDR1 SEHNR and CDR2 FQNEAQ (reference sequence). This CDR3 is CASSLVREGFNEQFF. CDR3 sequence (DNA): TGTGCCAGCAGCTTGGTCCGGGAGGGATTCAATGAGCAGTTCTTC.

V gene TRBV14 combines with J gene TRBJ2-7; TRBD2 might be the D (5 bases). Germline V lookup: CDR1 SGHDN, CDR2 FVKESK. The V gene lost 3 bases and the J gene lost 5 bases, with 14 bases spanning the gap. The length of the CDR3 is 14 residues. The CDR3 DNA is TGTGCCAGCAGCCATCTGGGGAATAGCGACGAGCAGTACTTC. This translates into CASSHLGNSDEQYF.

The genes are TRBV11-1 and TRBJ2-1; no reliable D call. The CDR3 spans 16 residues. Germline-derived CDR1 and CDR2 are SGHAT and FQDESV (reference sequence). The V end lost 5 bases, the J end lost 0 bases, and 14 bases lay between the germline ends. In DNA form, the CDR3 reads TGTGCCAGCAGCGCTCTAGAACAGAGCTCCTACAATGAGCAGTTCTTC. This encodes CASSALEQSSYNEQFF. Supplemented by reference TRBV11-1 and TRBJ2-1, the full variable domain reads EAEVAQSPRYKITEKSQAVAFWCDPISGHATLYWYRQILGQGPELLVQFQDESVVDDSQLPKDRFSAERLKGVDSTLKIQPAELGDSAMYLCASSALEQSSYNEQFFGPGTRLTVL.

The J gene is TRBJ2-7, the V gene TRBV7-2, with 7 bases lining up with TRBD2. CDR1 is SGHTA, CDR2 FQGNSA, per germline. With V trimmed by 3 bases and J by 2 bases, 4 bases remained unmatched. The CDR3 has 14 residues. This chain's CDR3 is CASSFSSGAYEQYF. The CDR3 coding sequence is TGTGCCAGCAGCTTCTCTAGCGGAGCCTACGAGCAGTACTTC.

In nucleotides, the CDR3 is TGTGCTAGTGGTTTGGTTGACCTGCGACTGCCACATCAGCCCCAGCATTTT. Translating it yields CASGLVDLRLPHQPQHF. The rearrangement links TRBV12-5 to TRBJ1-5; D not resolved. Looked up from germline, CDR1 is LGHNT and CDR2 is FRNRAP. V lost 0 bases to trimming and J lost 5 bases, with 17 bases between them. The CDR3 has 17 residues.

This clone was seen a few times. The rearrangement joins TRBV27 to TRBJ1-5; tentatively, D is TRBD1 (5 bases). Germline values: CDR1 MNHEY, CDR2 SMNVEV (reference sequence). V dropped 0 bases and J dropped 9 bases, with 18 bases sitting between them. This CDR3 has 16 residues. The CDR3 region is CASSLSGGRAFLPQHF. DNA for the CDR3: TGTGCCAGCAGTTTATCGGGAGGCAGGGCGTTTCTGCCCCAGCATTTT.

V gene TRBV6-5 combines with J gene TRBJ1-4, with D possibly matching TRBD1 (6 bases). Looked up from germline, CDR1 is MNHEY and CDR2 is SVGAGI. The CDR3 contains 15 residues. Trimming took off 4 bases at V and 5 bases at J, with 14 bases between the two ends. The CDR3 DNA reads as TGTGCCAGCAGTTCCACGGGGGGCCTGAATGAAAAACTGTTTTTT. Its protein product is CASSSTGGLNEKLFF.

J is TRBJ2-7 and V is TRBV11-2; possible D gene TRBD1, 6 bases. Germline V gene data show CDR1 as SGHAT and CDR2 as FQNNGV. This CDR3 is 18 amino acids long. Trimming cost V 2 bases and J 2 bases, with 22 bases left between them. CDR3 sequence reads: CASSLTGMVRGNPYEQYF. CDR3 nucleotides: TGTGCCAGCAGCTTAACGGGGATGGTCAGGGGAAATCCCTACGAGCAGTACTTC. Filled out from reference TRBV11-2 and TRBJ2-7, the complete variable domain reads EAGVAQSPRYKIIEKRQSVAFWCNPISGHATLYWYQQILGQGPKLLIQFQNNGVVDDSQLPKDRFSAERLKGVDSTLKIQPAKLEDSAVYLCASSLTGMVRGNPYEQYFGPGTRLTVT.

The V and J genes are TRBV7-9 and TRBJ2-7, with D maybe TRBD1 (5 bases). Germline assignment: CDR1 SEHNR and CDR2 FQNEAQ (reference sequence). V was clipped by 1 base and J by 0 bases, with 13 bases between them. The CDR3 has 16 amino acids. CDR3 protein: CASSLEGAASSYEQYF. The CDR3 bases are TGTGCCAGCAGCTTAGAAGGGGCCGCAAGCTCCTACGAGCAGTACTTC.

J is TRBJ1-5 and V is TRBV28, with a possible D match to TRBD1 (6 bases). Germline V CDR1 and CDR2: MDHEN, SYDVKM. CDR3 length: 18 residues. Trimming shortened V by 2 bases and J by 2 bases, and 19 bases separated the two germline ends. The CDR3 region has the DNA TGTGCCAGCAGTTTACCCCAAATCTTCCCAGGGGGCAATCAGCCCCAGCATTTT. Translated, it gives CASSLPQIFPGGNQPQHF. Using reference TRBV28 and TRBJ1-5 for the parts outside the CDR3, the full variable domain is DVKVTQSSRYLVKRTGEKVFLECVQDMDHENMFWYRQDPGLGLRLIYFSYDVKMKEKGDIPEGYSVSREKKERFSLILESASTNQTSMYLCASSLPQIFPGGNQPQHFGDGTRLSIL.

This clone was detected only once. This rearrangement joins TRBV13 to TRBJ2-1; 8 bases agree with TRBD1. The CDR3 spans 16 residues. The germline V gene has CDR1 PRHDT and CDR2 FYEKMQ (reference sequence). The junction had 5 bases not matched to a gene; V was cut back by 0 bases and J by 4 bases. The CDR3 region is CASSLGSGGWYNEQFF. The CDR3 DNA reads as TGTGCCAGCAGCTTAGGTTCAGGGGGCTGGTACAATGAGCAGTTCTTC.

This rearrangement joins TRBV7-9 to TRBJ2-5; D remains ambiguous. The better agreement between TRBJ2-7 and the DNA end casts doubt on the J call. The V gene's germline CDR1 is SEHNR and CDR2 FQNEAQ (reference sequence). The CDR3 contains 11 residues. The CDR3 coding sequence is TGTGCCAGCAGCCCTCAGCACGAGCAGTACTTC. This gives the protein CASSPQHEQYF.

This clone is a singleton in its sample. The rearrangement uses TRBV5-1 and TRBJ1-1; D uncertain. Per germline, CDR1 SGHRS and CDR2 YFSETQ. V was shortened by 4 bases and J by 1 base, with 17 bases between the two germline ends. The CDR3 totals 16 residues. The CDR3 protein is CASSPRALTENTEAFF. The DNA for the CDR3 is TGCGCCAGCAGCCCGCGGGCCCTAACAGAGAACACTGAAGCTTTCTTT.

The rearrangement joins TRBV6-5 to TRBJ2-7; the match to TRBD2 covers 12 bases. The CDR3 is 15 residues long. Germline CDR1 and CDR2: MNHEY and SVGAGI. V lost 5 bases to trimming and J lost 5 bases; unmatched junction nucleotides: 7. The CDR3 DNA is TGTGCCAGCAGTCTTACGGGACTAGCGGGCAACGAGCAGTACTTC. This sequence encodes CASSLTGLAGNEQYF.

The J gene is TRBJ2-4, the V gene TRBV5-6; D possibly matches TRBD1 or TRBD2 (5 bases each). Germline V gene sequence: CDR1 SGHDT, CDR2 YYEEEE. V gave up 2 bases and J gave up 0 bases, with 15 bases separating them. The CDR3 runs to 17 residues. The CDR3 bases are TGTGCCAGCAGCTTCACAGTGAGGGACCCAGCCAAAAACATTCAGTACTTC. It yields the protein CASSFTVRDPAKNIQYF.

The chain carries TRBV13 and TRBJ2-7, with D hard to call. CDR3 length equals 14 residues. Between the trimmed V and J ends, which lost 3 bases and 2 bases, there was a span of 11 bases. Germline V gene lookup returns CDR1 PRHDT and CDR2 FYEKMQ (reference sequence). The CDR3 nucleotides read TGTGCCAGCAGCTTGGACCCAAATACCTACGAGCAGTACTTC. Translated: CASSLDPNTYEQYF.

V and J are TRBV6-1 and TRBJ2-7, with unresolved D. The CDR3 is made up of 13 amino acids. Trimming left V 5 bases short and J 2 bases short, with 10 bases between. Germline CDR1 is MNHNS and CDR2 is SASEGT. CDR3 sequence: CASSKLNAYEQYF. CDR3 nucleotide sequence: TGTGCCAGCAGTAAACTCAACGCCTACGAGCAGTACTTC.